This TCR beta chain stems from a study of cytomegalovirus exposure and HLA in healthy donors. Study background: Early release data held 75 million to 90 million unique TCRs from HLA-typed donors.

Though probably carrying unrecorded immune exposures, donors were nominally healthy at sampling. Worth noting for this clone: Its antigen is unknown.

The CDR3 totals 16 residues. Trimming left V 0 bases short and J 2 bases short, with 14 bases between. The germline V gene has CDR1 SGHNT and CDR2 YYREEE (reference sequence). Overall study findings and caveats: There was a cluster of highly shared sequence variants that was likely a sequencing artifact. In a later analysis, HLA-C alleles had the fewest associated TCRs, DRB1 alleles the most.

PCR was performed using 60 Vbeta and 13 Jbeta primers. Profiled with immunoSEQ multiplex PCR; TCRdb holds only in-frame clones, not every one. The sample has about 140,000 clones; more than 70% are singletons. Sequences were obtained from PBMCs. The chain employs TRBV5-4 and TRBJ1-1; D is uncertain. This clonotype was obtained from a man in his fifties or sixties in good health and CMV-seronegative. The CDR3 sequence: CASSLGSSHTNTEAFF. Written as DNA, the CDR3 is TGTGCCAGCAGCTTGGGAAGCTCTCATACTAACACTGAAGCTTTCTTT.